This entry lists 21 T cell receptor beta chains sequenced from one sample in a study of CD8 T cells in ankylosing spondylitis. TCRdb reanalysed the 5' RACE reads using MiXCR and keeps one entry per CDR3 protein. The sample records roughly 130,000 distinct CDR3 sequences, roughly an eighth being singletons. The sample consisted of blood, either unsorted or a sorted T cell fraction (not recorded which). The receptors stem from a female donor with ankylosing spondylitis or in good health (not recorded which).

This clonotype has more than one count but fewer than ten. The rearrangement joins TRBV27 to TRBJ1-5; 10 bases agree with TRBD1. Germline-derived CDR1 and CDR2 are MNHEY and SMNVEV (reference sequence). J was trimmed by 5 bases and V by 6 bases; bases with no gene match: 7. There are 15 residues in the CDR3. The CDR3 protein is CASSLIGTGDQPQHF. DNA of the CDR3: TGTGCCAGCAGCCTCATAGGGACAGGGGATCAGCCCCAGCATTTT.

The sample holds many counts of this clonotype. This chain uses TRBV6-5 with TRBJ1-4; a possible D gene is TRBD1 (5 bases). The V end was cut by 6 bases, the J end by 8 bases, with 19 bases between. This CDR3 is built from 15 residues. CDR1 is MNHEY, CDR2 SVGAGI, per germline. The CDR3 is CASRFSALWGEKLFF. The CDR3 coding sequence is TGTGCCAGCAGGTTCTCGGCCCTATGGGGCGAAAAACTGTTTTTT.

The chain recombines TRBV5-1 with TRBJ2-5; D perhaps matches TRBD1 (5 bases). CDR3 length: 16 amino acids. Trimming took 0 bases from V and 4 from J, leaving 16 bases between them. The germline CDR1 and CDR2 sequences are SGHRS and YFSETQ. The CDR3 region has the DNA TGCGCCAGCAGCTTGGAGACAGCTTCGAAGGGAGAGACCCAGTACTTC. It yields the protein CASSLETASKGETQYF.

The rearrangement links TRBV4-1 to TRBJ1-2; D unclear. The CDR3 spans 13 residues. V was shortened by 4 bases and J by 8 bases, with 14 bases between the two germline ends. Germline CDR1 reads MGHRA; CDR2 reads YSYEKL. CDR3 sequence reads: CASSLVSPEGYTF. The CDR3 DNA reads TGCGCCAGCAGCCTAGTCAGTCCGGAAGGCTACACCTTC.

This clonotype was picked up many times. In DNA, the CDR3 is TGTGCCAGCAGCAAAGTAGCGGGGGGGCAAGAAGCTGAAGCTTTCTTT. Its protein product is CASSKVAGGQEAEAFF. V and J are TRBV21-1 and TRBJ1-1. TRBV21-1 constitutes a pseudogene. The CDR3 spans 16 residues.

This clonotype has ten or more counts. The V gene is TRBV4-1, the J gene TRBJ2-7; a possible D gene is TRBD1 (6 bases). With 3 bases removed from V and 2 bases from J, the gap between germline ends came to 20 bases. Germline CDR1 is MGHRA and CDR2 is YSYEKL. The CDR3 has 17 residues. This CDR3 reads CASSQVISGQTTYEQYF. The CDR3 nucleotides read TGCGCCAGCAGCCAGGTCATTTCCGGACAGACTACCTACGAGCAGTACTTC.

This clonotype was detected many times. CDR3: CASSLRGQSSYNEQFF. The DNA for the CDR3 is TGTGCCAGCAGTTTAAGAGGCCAGAGCTCCTACAATGAGCAGTTCTTC. The V gene is TRBV28, the J gene TRBJ2-1; D call uncertain. V was pared by 2 bases and J by 0 bases, with 11 bases between. Germline CDR1 is MDHEN and CDR2 is SYDVKM. The CDR3 consists of 16 residues.

The chain is built from TRBV24-1 and TRBJ2-1, with D perhaps assigned TRBD1 or TRBD2 (5 bases each). The CDR3 loop spans 16 amino acids. V shed 2 bases and J shed 0 bases, with 10 bases lying between them. The germline gives CDR1 KGHDR, CDR2 SFDVKD. The chain's CDR3 is CATSDSGARSYNEQFF. CDR3 nucleotide sequence: TGTGCCACCAGTGATTCCGGGGCCCGCTCCTACAATGAGCAGTTCTTC.

This clonotype was observed at least ten times. The rearrangement uses TRBV20-1 and TRBJ2-7; the match to TRBD1 covers 8 bases. V lost 4 bases to trimming and J lost 7 bases; unmatched junction nucleotides: 6. Germline V gives CDR1 DFQATT, CDR2 SNEGSKA (reference sequence). There are 12 residues in the CDR3. The DNA for the CDR3 is TGCAGTGCTACGAGGACAGGGAGAGAGCAGTACTTC. Translated, it gives CSATRTGREQYF.

This clonotype was detected many times. The gene calls are TRBV9 and TRBJ2-5; D may be TRBD1 (6 bases). The CDR3 loop spans 15 amino acids. V was clipped by 4 bases and J by 2 bases, with 15 bases between them. Germline V CDR1 and CDR2: SGDLS, YYNGEE. Here the CDR3 reads CASSTRWGHQETQYF. CDR3 in DNA: TGTGCCAGCAGCACCCGATGGGGACATCAAGAGACCCAGTACTTC.

This clonotype was counted a few times. The V gene is TRBV3-1, the J gene TRBJ2-1, with TRBD2 matching 12 bases. The CDR3 consists of 19 residues. V lost 4 bases to trimming and J lost 0 bases; unmatched junction nucleotides: 10. Germline V CDR1 and CDR2: LGHDT, YNNKEL (reference sequence). The CDR3 spells CASSRGLAGSQSSYNEQFF. In nucleotides, the CDR3 is TGTGCCAGCAGCCGAGGACTAGCGGGATCCCAGAGCTCCTACAATGAGCAGTTCTTC.

This clonotype was counted ten times or more. The chain carries TRBV20-1 and TRBJ1-1, with D hard to call. The V gene lost 0 bases and the J gene lost 9 bases, with 8 bases spanning the gap. The CDR3 is made up of 11 amino acids. Per germline, CDR1 DFQATT and CDR2 SNEGSKA (reference sequence). CDR3: CSAREDVKAFF. CDR3 bases: TGCAGTGCTAGAGAGGACGTAAAAGCTTTCTTT.

The chain carries TRBV3-1 and TRBJ2-1; unclear D gene. With 4 bases removed from V and 5 bases from J, the gap between germline ends came to 12 bases. The CDR3 covers 14 residues. The germline CDR1 and CDR2 sequences are LGHDT and YNNKEL (reference sequence). This CDR3 is CASSPSAGNNEQFF. DNA of the CDR3: TGTGCCAGCAGCCCATCGGCAGGCAACAATGAGCAGTTCTTC.

Ten or more counts support this clonotype. This sequence joins TRBV12-3 or TRBV12-4 and TRBJ2-2; tentatively, D is TRBD1 (5 bases). The CDR3 runs to 15 residues. V was shortened by 6 bases and J by 3 bases, with 14 bases between the two germline ends. CDR3 in DNA: TGTGCCAGCAGCTATACCAAAGGGGACACCGGGGAGCTGTTTTTT. Residues: CASSYTKGDTGELFF.

This clonotype was counted between two and nine times. The rearrangement uses TRBV12-3 or TRBV12-4 and TRBJ2-1; no definite D call. The CDR3 contains 15 residues. Trimming left V 10 bases short and J 4 bases short, with 20 bases between. This chain's CDR3 is CANPRRGRPYNEQFF. The CDR3, as DNA: TGTGCCAACCCCCGCCGCGGCAGACCGTACAATGAGCAGTTCTTC.

This clonotype occurred many times. The chain joins TRBV20-1 to TRBJ2-1; possibly TRBD1 for D (6 bases). With 6 bases removed from V and 7 bases from J, the gap between germline ends came to 13 bases. The CDR3 has 12 residues. Germline CDR1 is DFQATT and CDR2 is SNEGSKA (reference sequence). The CDR3 region is CSAEKQGNEQFF. DNA of the CDR3: TGCAGTGCGGAAAAACAGGGTAATGAGCAGTTCTTC.

This clonotype was detected many times. The chain links TRBV5-1 to TRBJ1-1, with a tentative D call TRBD1 (6 bases). Germline CDR1 reads SGHRS; CDR2 reads YFSETQ. V gave up 0 bases and J gave up 4 bases, with 13 bases separating them. The CDR3 sequence is 15 residues long. The CDR3 nucleotides read TGCGCCAGCAGCTTGGTTCAGGGGCTGGTCACTGAAGCTTTCTTT. Protein: CASSLVQGLVTEAFF.

CDR3 sequence: CASRLSGQGSSYEQYF. CDR3 nucleotides: TGTGCCAGCAGGCTCTCCGGACAGGGGAGCTCCTACGAGCAGTACTTC. J is TRBJ2-7 and V is TRBV6-1; 9 bases fit TRBD1. The germline V gene has CDR1 MNHNS and CDR2 SASEGT. The CDR3 spans 16 residues. V trimming: 6 bases; J trimming: 0 bases; junction bases outside the gene matches: 9.

The table lists this clonotype with a few counts. The chain uses TRBV28 and TRBJ2-3, with D tentatively TRBD2 (6 bases). There are 15 residues in the CDR3. The V gene lost 2 bases and the J gene lost 2 bases, with 11 bases spanning the gap. Germline lookup yields CDR1 MDHEN and CDR2 SYDVKM. The CDR3: CASSLRRGLTDTQYF. The CDR3 nucleotides are TGTGCCAGCAGTTTACGGCGGGGACTCACAGATACGCAGTATTTT.

In its sample, this clonotype was seen many times. The V gene is TRBV29-1, the J gene TRBJ2-7; D remains unclear. The germline gives CDR1 SQVTM, CDR2 ANQGSEA. With 4 bases removed from V and 4 bases from J, the gap between germline ends came to 8 bases. This CDR3 region has 11 residues. The CDR3 spells CSVAQSYEQYF. The CDR3 region has the DNA TGCAGCGTTGCCCAATCTTACGAGCAGTACTTC.

The chain recombines TRBV19 with TRBJ2-1; 12 positions match TRBD1. Germline trimming cut 3 bases from V and 8 bases from J; bases unmatched to any gene: 5. CDR1 and CDR2 from the germline V gene are LNHDA and SQIVND (reference sequence). The CDR3 consists of 15 residues. CDR3 nucleotides: TGTGCCAGTAGTATCGGGACAGGGGGCAAGGATGAGCAGTTCTTC. Translated: CASSIGTGGKDEQFF.